This T cell receptor (beta chain) stems from a study of T cells in localized non-small cell lung cancer. V was pared by 5 bases and J by 6 bases, with 11 bases between. The CDR3 is 14 residues long. CDR1 and CDR2 (germline): SGHTA, FQGNSA. The protocol was immunoSEQ multiplex PCR, while the TCRdb copy is restricted to in-frame clones and leaves out a portion. Of tens of thousands of clones in the sample, 85% to 90% were seen once. In this sample, this clone turned up a few times. The antigen is unknown. Whole-study results and caveats: Greater blood T cell density accompanied longer overall survival.

The chain couples TRBV7-2 to TRBJ1-6; weak D call: TRBD1 (5 bases). The TCR comes from a man aged 35 to 70 with stage II lung adenocarcinoma. The sample consisted of PBMCs, taken before any cancer treatment. This chain's CDR3 is CASSQGYGNSPLHF. The CDR3 DNA reads TGTGCCAGCAGCCAGGGTTATGGTAATTCACCCCTCCACTTT.